This TCR beta chain was retrieved from a study of Ad26.COV2.S vaccination and SARS-CoV-2 variants. This clone was observed a single time. The treatment here: around 19 received Ad26.COV2.S at low or high dose, single or two shots; roughly 5 received placebo; per-sample allocation not given. Material that was analyzed had been drawn on day 63 after the first vaccine or placebo injection. Data came from immunoSEQ multiplex PCR; TCRdb stores just in-frame clones and leaves some out. The sample shows a few hundred thousand clones, 90% of them seen only once. Per germline, CDR1 SGHNT and CDR2 YYREEE (reference sequence). CDR3 length: 14 residues. The V segment lost 4 bases and the J segment 0 bases; nucleotides outside the gene matches: 3.

The input for sequencing was peripheral blood, taken in a trial of Ad26.COV2.S vaccine versus placebo. The source of this sequence is a person between 18 and 65 years old who received the Ad26.COV2.S COVID-19 vaccine or a placebo. The chain recombines TRBV5-4 with TRBJ2-7; TRBD1 aligns across 8 bases. CDR3 loop: CASSPGQGSYEQYF. The CDR3 DNA follows: TGTGCCAGCAGCCCCGGACAGGGCTCCTACGAGCAGTACTTC.